This entry lists 29 T cell receptor beta chains sequenced from one sample in a study of T-cell memory formation after mild COVID-19. In TCRdb, the 5' RACE reads were re-called with MiXCR into one record per CDR3 protein. The sample shows under 250,000 distinct CDR3 sequences, over 9.5% of them seen only once. Sequencing was carried out using PBMCs or a T cell subset sorted from them (not recorded which). Receptors originate from a man aged 18 to 29 who had mild COVID-19 (a few samples of this study predate the infection). Cell type and time point are not known.

This clonotype was counted only a few times. This rearrangement joins TRBV11-2 to TRBJ1-2; TRBD1 might be the D (5 bases). The CDR3 runs to 17 residues. Looked up from germline, CDR1 is SGHAT and CDR2 is FQNNGV. With 5 bases removed from V and 2 bases from J, the gap between germline ends came to 21 bases. The CDR3: CASSPTAGIPTNYGYTF. The CDR3 nucleotides are TGTGCCAGCAGCCCAACTGCAGGGATCCCGACCAACTATGGCTACACCTTC. Variable domain in full (rest from reference TRBV11-2 and TRBJ1-2): EAGVAQSPRYKIIEKRQSVAFWCNPISGHATLYWYQQILGQGPKLLIQFQNNGVVDDSQLPKDRFSAERLKGVDSTLKIQPAKLEDSAVYLCASSPTAGIPTNYGYTFGSGTRLTVV.

The sample holds a few counts of this clonotype. The chain carries TRBV10-3 and TRBJ1-6; possibly TRBD1 for D (6 bases). This CDR3 has 14 amino acids. V was trimmed by 3 bases and J by 7 bases, leaving 10 bases between them. Germline V gives CDR1 ENHRY, CDR2 SYGVKD. The chain's CDR3 is CAISETGINSPLHF. DNA of the CDR3: TGTGCCATCAGTGAAACAGGGATCAATTCACCCCTCCACTTT.

This clonotype was observed a handful of times. The rearrangement joins TRBV5-1 to TRBJ2-7; a possible D gene is TRBD1 (6 bases). From germline, CDR1 is SGHRS and CDR2 YFSETQ. This CDR3 contains 16 residues. The CDR3 loop reads CASREAVMTGDYGQYV. In DNA form, the CDR3 reads TGCGCCAGCCGGGAAGCCGTCATGACAGGTGACTACGGGCAGTACGTC.

This clonotype has ten or more counts. V usage is TRBV5-1 and J usage is TRBJ1-4; unclear D gene. This CDR3 is built from 14 residues. Per germline, CDR1 SGHRS and CDR2 YFSETQ. Trimming cost V 4 bases and J 6 bases, with 13 bases left between them. The CDR3 DNA reads as TGCGCCAGCAGCCCCAGTGCCGGGCATGAAAAACTGTTTTTT. As protein: CASSPSAGHEKLFF.

The chain recombines TRBV5-4 with TRBJ2-3; 10 positions match TRBD2. The germline V gene encodes CDR1 SGHNT and CDR2 YYREEE (reference sequence). V dropped 4 bases and J dropped 0; count of bases not matched to a gene: 5. This CDR3 region has 16 residues. CDR3 sequence reads: CASSNPGLASTDTQYF. The CDR3 DNA reads TGTGCCAGCAGCAACCCGGGACTAGCGAGCACAGATACGCAGTATTTT.

This clonotype occurred many times. The V gene is TRBV6-2 or TRBV6-3, the J gene TRBJ2-1; D remains ambiguous. Germline V gene data show CDR1 as MNHEY and CDR2 as SVGEGT. With 5 bases removed from V and 1 base from J, the gap between germline ends came to 12 bases. The CDR3 runs 15 residues. DNA for the CDR3: TGTGCCAGCAGTATTGAGAAGCGATCCTACAATGAGCAGTTCTTC. Its protein product is CASSIEKRSYNEQFF.

V is TRBV4-1 and J is TRBJ1-2; 8 positions match TRBD1. Germline CDR1 reads MGHRA; CDR2 reads YSYEKL. The CDR3 consists of 15 residues. Trimming took 2 bases from V and 4 from J; bases not matched to a gene: 6. This CDR3 is CASSQTRGLIYGYTF. CDR3 DNA: TGCGCCAGCAGCCAAACCAGGGGGCTGATCTATGGCTACACCTTC.

J is TRBJ1-1 and V is TRBV28; D is ambiguous. Looked up from germline, CDR1 is MDHEN and CDR2 is SYDVKM. This CDR3 is built from 14 residues. V gave up 5 bases and J gave up 2 bases, with 12 bases separating them. In DNA, the CDR3 is TGTGCCAGCAGTCAGTGGCTCCCCAACACTGAAGCTTTCTTT. It codes for CASSQWLPNTEAFF.

This chain connects TRBV2 to TRBJ2-1; 8 bases match TRBD2. The length of the CDR3 is 15 residues. The J segment lost 6 bases and the V segment lost 6 bases, leaving 10 bases of the junction unmatched. Germline V lookup: CDR1 SNHLY, CDR2 FYNNEI. CDR3 residues: CASRPREGPGNEQFF. CDR3 DNA sequence: TGTGCCAGCAGACCCCGGGAGGGTCCGGGCAATGAGCAGTTCTTC.

The gene calls are TRBV6-5 and TRBJ2-1; D is unresolved. The CDR3 sequence is 12 residues long. Germline CDR1 and CDR2: MNHEY and SVGAGI. V lost 6 bases and J 8 bases, leaving 11 bases between the germline ends. The CDR3 sequence is CASSPPSDEQFF. DNA for the CDR3: TGTGCCAGCAGCCCCCCTAGTGATGAGCAGTTCTTC.

Worth noting for this clonotype: Its ends do not fully match the called genes, so a read error is possible. The chain combines TRBV5-1 with TRBJ1-1; D may be TRBD1 (5 bases). In germline, CDR1 is SGHRS, CDR2 YFSETQ. This CDR3 comprises 14 residues. CDR3 DNA: TGCGCCAGCAGTTTGGGACCGCCAAACACTGAAGCTTTCTTT. It yields the protein CASSLGPPNTEAFF.

This rearrangement joins TRBV5-1 to TRBJ1-1; tentatively, D is TRBD1 (6 bases). Germline CDR1 reads SGHRS; CDR2 reads YFSETQ. The CDR3 contains 13 residues. Trimming took 4 bases from V and 7 from J, leaving 14 bases between them. The CDR3 DNA is TGCGCCAGCAGCGAAGGGGGGCCGTTTGAAGCTTTCTTT. Protein product: CASSEGGPFEAFF.

CDR3 nucleotide sequence: TGTGCCAGCCGGGCCGTAGGGTACACTGAAGCTTTCTTT. Protein sequence: CASRAVGYTEAFF. This rearrangement joins TRBV6-6 to TRBJ1-1; D unclear. The V gene's germline CDR1 is MNHNY and CDR2 SVGAGI (reference sequence). Trimming stripped 8 bases from V and 3 bases from J, with 13 bases between. CDR3 length: 13 amino acids.

The V and J genes are TRBV5-1 and TRBJ1-4, with TRBD1 identical over 9 bases. Germline V lookup: CDR1 SGHRS, CDR2 YFSETQ. CDR3 size: 15 residues. With 3 bases clipped from V and 5 bases from J, the junction kept 5 bases outside the gene matches. The CDR3 here is CASSSGTGLNEKLFF. The CDR3 DNA reads TGCGCCAGCAGCTCCGGGACAGGGTTGAATGAAAAACTGTTTTTT.

The chain couples TRBV12-3 or TRBV12-4 to TRBJ1-1, with D unresolved. Trimming cost V 6 bases and J 2 bases, with 13 bases left between them. There are 14 residues in the CDR3. The chain's CDR3 is CASSLTVGNTEAFF. DNA for the CDR3: TGTGCCAGCAGCCTGACGGTGGGAAACACTGAAGCTTTCTTT.

The chain uses TRBV6-5 and TRBJ2-3, with 13 bases matching TRBD2. This CDR3 has 18 amino acids. J gave up 11 bases and V 6 bases, and 20 bases lay outside the gene matches. Germline V gene sequence: CDR1 MNHEY, CDR2 SVGAGI. CDR3 amino acids: CASRTGSRLAGGSFGQYF. The CDR3 coding sequence is TGTGCCAGCAGAACGGGGTCGCGACTAGCGGGGGGTTCCTTCGGGCAGTATTTT.

There are a few counts of this clonotype. This chain links TRBV7-2 with TRBJ1-5; D gene ambiguous. The CDR3 extends over 15 amino acids. The germline CDR1 and CDR2 sequences are SGHTA and FQGNSA. Trimming stripped 2 bases from V and 4 bases from J, with 12 bases between. The CDR3 reads CASSLQRTGNQPQHF. Here the CDR3 DNA reads TGTGCCAGCAGCTTACAACGGACGGGGAATCAGCCCCAGCATTTT.

This clonotype was counted a few times. The CDR3: CSARPGRRNTEAFF. The CDR3 nucleotides are TGCAGTGCTAGACCGGGACGGAGGAACACTGAAGCTTTCTTT. The chain has TRBV20-1 and TRBJ1-1, with a weak D call TRBD1 (5 bases). The CDR3 consists of 14 residues. From germline, CDR1 is DFQATT and CDR2 SNEGSKA (reference sequence). V was cut by 2 bases and J by 1 base, with 11 bases left in between.

This chain links TRBV12-3 or TRBV12-4 with TRBJ1-1, with D possibly being TRBD1 (5 bases). This CDR3 has 13 residues. V was trimmed by 3 bases and J by 4 bases, leaving 9 bases between them. DNA for the CDR3: TGTGCCAGCAGTTTCCAGGGACGCACTGAAGCTTTCTTT. The encoded protein is CASSFQGRTEAFF.

V gene TRBV9 combines with J gene TRBJ2-7; 8 bases align to TRBD1. Trimming took 3 bases from V and 5 from J; bases not matched to a gene: 10. The CDR3 covers 15 residues. Germline V gives CDR1 SGDLS, CDR2 YYNGEE. This CDR3 reads CASSADPDRGHEQYF. The DNA for the CDR3 is TGTGCCAGCAGCGCTGATCCCGACAGGGGTCACGAGCAGTACTTC.

V and J are TRBV7-2 and TRBJ1-2; perhaps TRBD1 as D (5 bases). This CDR3 has 13 residues. The germline V and J ends were trimmed by 2 bases and 8 bases, with 12 bases remaining between them. Per the germline V gene, CDR1 is SGHTA and CDR2 is FQGNSA. The CDR3 sequence is CASSLRPEGGYTF. CDR3 nucleotides: TGTGCCAGCAGCTTACGGCCGGAGGGGGGCTACACCTTC.

This clonotype was recorded at least ten times. The chain uses TRBV5-4 and TRBJ2-2; 13 bases fit TRBD2. Germline V lookup: CDR1 SGHNT, CDR2 YYREEE (reference sequence). With 1 base clipped from V and 4 bases from J, the junction kept 4 bases outside the gene matches. The CDR3 is 17 residues long. CDR3 nucleotide sequence: TGTGCCAGCAGCTTGACTAGCGGGGGGGCTGTCACCGGGGAGCTGTTTTTT. Residues: CASSLTSGGAVTGELFF.

This clonotype has at least ten counts. An end of the junction does not agree with germline; a read error may underlie this. The genes are TRBV7-2 and TRBJ2-3, with no clear D. Per the germline V gene, CDR1 is SGHTA and CDR2 is FQGNSA. The CDR3 spans 14 residues. CDR3 DNA: TGTGCCAGCAGGTTAGACCCCGCCTCAGATACGCAGTATTTT. It is translated as CASRLDPASDTQYF.

In its sample, this clonotype was seen a few times. This chain joins TRBV4-2 and TRBJ1-6; D is ambiguous. The CDR3 is 15 amino acids. Trimming took off 2 bases at V and 9 bases at J, with 14 bases between the two ends. From germline, CDR1 is LGHNA and CDR2 YNFKEQ. Here the CDR3 DNA reads TGTGCCAGCAGCCAATCGTTCAGCGGTCCTTCACCCCTCCACTTT. Protein: CASSQSFSGPSPLHF.

There are a few counts of this clonotype. The CDR3 nucleotides read TGTGCCAGCAGTTTTGGGCTAGCGGGGGGAGGTGAGACCCAGTACTTC. As protein: CASSFGLAGGGETQYF. This chain joins TRBV12-3 or TRBV12-4 and TRBJ2-5, with 11 positions matching TRBD2. This CDR3 is built from 16 residues. V shed 3 bases and J 5 bases; nucleotides not matched to a gene: 8.

Remarks on this clonotype: A much bigger clone sits one base away, suggesting this may be a read error. This chain connects TRBV6-6 to TRBJ1-2; 9 bases map to TRBD1. The CDR3 extends over 17 amino acids. CDR1 and CDR2 (germline): MNHNY, SVGAGI (reference sequence). V dropped 0 bases and J dropped 7; count of bases not matched to a gene: 12. For the CDR3, the DNA is TGTGCCAGCAGTTACTCTGTACAGGGGGCCCCCGGGGGTGGCTACACCTTC. It is translated as CASSYSVQGAPGGGYTF.

This clonotype came up a few times. V and J are TRBV18 and TRBJ2-1, with a possible D match to TRBD2 (5 bases). This CDR3 spans 13 amino acids. V was trimmed by 3 bases and J by 10 bases, leaving 13 bases between them. Per germline, CDR1 KGHSH and CDR2 LQKENI. This CDR3 reads CASSPRSPGEQFF. CDR3 nucleotide sequence: TGTGCCAGCTCACCTCGATCCCCGGGGGAGCAGTTCTTC.

V is TRBV7-2 and J is TRBJ2-7; 8 nucleotides align to TRBD2. Trimming took 1 base from V and 0 from J; bases not matched to a gene: 8. The CDR3 runs 17 residues. CDR1 SGHTA and CDR2 FQGNSA come from the germline V gene. The CDR3 protein is CASSLVPAGGYSYEQYF. For the CDR3, the DNA is TGTGCCAGCAGCTTAGTCCCCGCGGGGGGTTACTCCTACGAGCAGTACTTC.

This clonotype appeared many times. The chain joins TRBV7-9 to TRBJ2-3, with 11 bases lining up with TRBD2. This CDR3 has 16 amino acids. The germline CDR1 and CDR2 sequences are SEHNR and FQNEAQ (reference sequence). V was clipped by 6 bases and J by 3 bases; unmatched bases: 8. As DNA, the CDR3 is TGTGCCAGCAGTCCCTATCGACTAGCGGGGACAGATACGCAGTATTTT. The encoded protein is CASSPYRLAGTDTQYF.